These T cell receptor beta chains were read from a single sample in a study of radiotherapy plus CTLA-4 blockade in lung cancer. TCRdb's copy holds only in-frame clones and misses some; the assay was immunoSEQ multiplex PCR. In the table there are fewer than 3,500 clones, roughly four fifths of which are singletons. Sequenced material: tumor tissue, taken from a patient treated with radiotherapy plus ipilimumab. These receptor sequences come from a human donor with non-small cell lung cancer that progressed on radiotherapy plus ipilimumab. CDR3s include the opening cysteine and the closing phenylalanine or tryptophan. D genes are given only for firm matches. Rows give clone size only sometimes, using once, few, many, or a class for an expanded clone.

d_gene: -
j_gene: TRBJ1-3
v_gene: TRBV19
abundance: few
CDR3nt: TGTGCCAGTAGTACAGGACGTCGCTCTGGAAACACCATATATTTT
CDR3aa: CASSTGRRSGNTIYF

d_gene: TRBD2
j_gene: TRBJ2-7
v_gene: TRBV10-3
abundance: -
CDR3nt: TGTGCCATCAGTGAGCACCGATCCGGGGGGATGTGGGAGCAGTACTTC
CDR3aa: CAISEHRSGGMWEQYF

d_gene: -
j_gene: TRBJ2-1
v_gene: TRBV15
abundance: few
CDR3nt: TGTGCCACCTGTGTAGTCTACTCCTACAATGAGCAGTTCTTC
CDR3aa: CATCVVYSYNEQFF

d_gene: TRBD1
j_gene: TRBJ1-1
v_gene: TRBV5-1
abundance: -
CDR3nt: TGCGCCAGCAGCTTAGGGACAGGGGTTATTAACACTGAAGCTTTCTTT
CDR3aa: CASSLGTGVINTEAFF

d_gene: -
j_gene: TRBJ1-4
v_gene: TRBV4-1
abundance: -
CDR3nt: TGCGCCAGCAGCCACGCCGGTTTTTCGTCCCTTAATGAAAAACTGTTTTTT
CDR3aa: CASSHAGFSSLNEKLFF

d_gene: TRBD1
j_gene: TRBJ1-1
v_gene: TRBV7-9
abundance: -
CDR3nt: TGTGCCAGCAGCGCATACAGGGGGATTAACACTGAAGCTTTCTTT
CDR3aa: CASSAYRGINTEAFF

d_gene: -
j_gene: TRBJ2-7
v_gene: TRBV28
abundance: -
CDR3nt: TGTGCCAGTTTGACAGGTAGCTCCTACGAGCAGTACTTC
CDR3aa: CASLTGSSYEQYF

d_gene: -
j_gene: TRBJ2-1
v_gene: TRBV6-5
abundance: -
CDR3nt: TGTGCCAGCAGTCGCGAAAGTGTGCATGAGCAGTTCTTC
CDR3aa: CASSRESVHEQFF

d_gene: -
j_gene: TRBJ2-7
v_gene: TRBV7-9
abundance: -
CDR3nt: TGTGCCAGCAGCTTACCCAGGGCCGACGGGGAGCAGTACTTC
CDR3aa: CASSLPRADGEQYF

d_gene: -
j_gene: TRBJ1-1
v_gene: TRBV28
abundance: -
CDR3nt: TGTGCCAGCACCTTCGACACTGAAGCTTTCTTT
CDR3aa: CASTFDTEAFF

d_gene: -
j_gene: TRBJ2-2
v_gene: TRBV9
abundance: -
CDR3nt: TGTGCCAGCAGCGTAGAAGGTGGAGAAATAGGGGAGCTGTTTTTT
CDR3aa: CASSVEGGEIGELFF

d_gene: -
j_gene: TRBJ1-2
v_gene: TRBV2
abundance: -
CDR3nt: TGTGCCAGCCGCTACGACAGCTCTAACTATGGCTACACCTTC
CDR3aa: CASRYDSSNYGYTF

d_gene: -
j_gene: TRBJ1-4
v_gene: TRBV25-1
abundance: -
CDR3nt: TGTGCCAGCAGTGAATTGGGATCCCGCGGTGAAAAACTGTTTTTT
CDR3aa: CASSELGSRGEKLFF

d_gene: TRBD1
j_gene: TRBJ2-1
v_gene: TRBV4-1
abundance: -
CDR3nt: TGCGCCAGCAGCCCCCCTTACGACAGGGGCGCCTACAATGAGCAGTTCTTC
CDR3aa: CASSPPYDRGAYNEQFF

d_gene: TRBD2
j_gene: TRBJ2-1
v_gene: TRBV9
abundance: -
CDR3nt: TGTGCCAGCAGCCCCGGACTAGCGGGAGGGTCCTACAATGAGCAGTTCTTC
CDR3aa: CASSPGLAGGSYNEQFF

d_gene: -
j_gene: TRBJ1-5
v_gene: TRBV18
abundance: -
CDR3nt: TGTGCCAGCTCACCAGTGGGGGATCAGCCCCAGCATTTT
CDR3aa: CASSPVGDQPQHF

d_gene: -
j_gene: TRBJ2-3
v_gene: TRBV7-2
abundance: -
CDR3nt: TGTGCCAGCAGCGGGAATTTAGGGCAGTTAGGGACAGATACGCAGTATTTT
CDR3aa: CASSGNLGQLGTDTQYF

d_gene: -
j_gene: TRBJ2-7
v_gene: TRBV2
abundance: -
CDR3nt: TGTGCCAGCAATGGTCGGAACGAGCAGTACTTC
CDR3aa: CASNGRNEQYF

d_gene: TRBD1
j_gene: TRBJ1-1
v_gene: TRBV6-6
abundance: -
CDR3nt: TGTGCCAGCAGGCTTATGACAGGGACTGAAGCTTTCTTT
CDR3aa: CASRLMTGTEAFF

d_gene: TRBD1
j_gene: TRBJ1-1
v_gene: TRBV28
abundance: -
CDR3nt: TGTGCCAGCAGTCCACCACAGGGGGTACACACTGAAGCTTTCTTT
CDR3aa: CASSPPQGVHTEAFF

d_gene: TRBD1
j_gene: TRBJ1-1
v_gene: TRBV4-1
abundance: -
CDR3nt: TGCGCCAGCAGCCACCCGAGGACAGGGGGCGTGAACACTGAAGCTTTCTTT
CDR3aa: CASSHPRTGGVNTEAFF

d_gene: -
j_gene: TRBJ2-7
v_gene: TRBV7-9
abundance: few
CDR3nt: TGTGCCAGCAAGGAGGGGTCGGACTACGAGCAGTACTTC
CDR3aa: CASKEGSDYEQYF

d_gene: TRBD1
j_gene: TRBJ2-7
v_gene: TRBV7-9
abundance: -
CDR3nt: TGTGCCAGCAGTGGGGACAGTGTCTACGAGCAGTACTTC
CDR3aa: CASSGDSVYEQYF